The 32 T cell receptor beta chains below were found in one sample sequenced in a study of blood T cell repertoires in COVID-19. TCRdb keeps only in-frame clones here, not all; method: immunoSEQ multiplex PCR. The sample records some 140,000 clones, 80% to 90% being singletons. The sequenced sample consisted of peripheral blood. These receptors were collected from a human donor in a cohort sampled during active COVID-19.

CDR3 residues: CASPPAAGRYNEQFF. The DNA of the CDR3 is TGTGCCAGCCCCCCCGCTGCGGGGCGTTACAATGAGCAGTTCTTC. The chain couples TRBV19 to TRBJ2-1, with D maybe TRBD2 (6 bases). Germline V gives CDR1 LNHDA, CDR2 SQIVND (reference sequence). The CDR3 covers 15 residues. V shed 9 bases and J shed 4 bases, with 19 bases lying between them.

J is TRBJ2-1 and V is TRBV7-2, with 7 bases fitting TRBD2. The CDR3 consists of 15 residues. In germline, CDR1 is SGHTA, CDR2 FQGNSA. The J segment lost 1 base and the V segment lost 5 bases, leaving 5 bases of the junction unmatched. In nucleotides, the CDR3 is TGTGCCAGCAGCATAAGCGGGAATTCCTACAATGAGCAGTTCTTC. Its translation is CASSISGNSYNEQFF.

CDR3 bases: TGTGCCTGGAGTGTACGTGCCCTAATCTATGGCTACACCTTC. This codes for CAWSVRALIYGYTF. The chain uses TRBV30 and TRBJ1-2, with D unresolved. The CDR3 length is 14 residues. V was shortened by 0 bases and J by 4 bases, with 12 bases between the two germline ends. In germline, CDR1 is GTSNPN, CDR2 SVGIG (reference sequence).

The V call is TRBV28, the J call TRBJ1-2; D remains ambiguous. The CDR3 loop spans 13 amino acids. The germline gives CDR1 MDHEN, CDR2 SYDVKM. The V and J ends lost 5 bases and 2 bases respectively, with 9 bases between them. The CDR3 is CASSQSPNYGYTF. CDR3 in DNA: TGTGCCAGCAGTCAATCCCCCAACTATGGCTACACCTTC.

CDR3 protein: CASSFSSGGYEQYF. For the CDR3, the DNA is TGTGCCAGCAGTTTCTCTAGCGGTGGGTACGAGCAGTACTTC. The chain couples TRBV28 to TRBJ2-7, with TRBD2 matching over 7 bases. V was pared by 3 bases and J by 4 bases, with 6 bases of the junction left unmatched. There are 14 residues in the CDR3. The germline V gene encodes CDR1 MDHEN and CDR2 SYDVKM. The whole variable domain, remainder taken from reference TRBV28 and TRBJ2-7, is DVKVTQSSRYLVKRTGEKVFLECVQDMDHENMFWYRQDPGLGLRLIYFSYDVKMKEKGDIPEGYSVSREKKERFSLILESASTNQTSMYLCASSFSSGGYEQYFGPGTRLTVT.

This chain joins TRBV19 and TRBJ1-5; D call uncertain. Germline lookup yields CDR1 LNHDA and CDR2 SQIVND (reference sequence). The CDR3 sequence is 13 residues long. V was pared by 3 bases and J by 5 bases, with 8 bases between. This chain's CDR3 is CASSMAVYQPQHF. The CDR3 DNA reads TGTGCCAGTAGTATGGCAGTGTATCAGCCCCAGCATTTT.

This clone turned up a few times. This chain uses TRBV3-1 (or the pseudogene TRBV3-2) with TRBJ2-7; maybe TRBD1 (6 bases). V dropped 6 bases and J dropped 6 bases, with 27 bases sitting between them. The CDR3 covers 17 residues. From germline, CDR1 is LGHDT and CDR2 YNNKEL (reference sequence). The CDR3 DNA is TGTGCCAGCAGTGACAGATGGACAGCAGGAAATGTGGGCGAGCAGTACTTC. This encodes CASSDRWTAGNVGEQYF.

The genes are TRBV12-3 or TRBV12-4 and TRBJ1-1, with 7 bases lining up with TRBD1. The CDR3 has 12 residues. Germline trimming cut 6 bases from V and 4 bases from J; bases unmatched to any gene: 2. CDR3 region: CASSWTGTEAFF. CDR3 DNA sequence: TGTGCCAGCAGCTGGACAGGCACTGAAGCTTTCTTT.

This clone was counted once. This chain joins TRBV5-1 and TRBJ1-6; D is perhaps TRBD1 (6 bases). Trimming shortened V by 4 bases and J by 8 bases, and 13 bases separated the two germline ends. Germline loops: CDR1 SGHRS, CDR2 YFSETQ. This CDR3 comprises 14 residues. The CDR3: CASSEDSKHSPLHF. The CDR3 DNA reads TGCGCCAGCAGCGAGGACAGCAAGCATTCACCCCTCCACTTT.

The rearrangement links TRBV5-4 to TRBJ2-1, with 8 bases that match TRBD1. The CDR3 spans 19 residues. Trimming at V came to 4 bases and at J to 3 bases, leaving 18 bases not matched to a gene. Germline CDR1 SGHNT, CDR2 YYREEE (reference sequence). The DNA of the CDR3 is TGTGCCAGCAGCCTAGGACAGGGCAACCAATACTTCTACTACAATGAGCAGTTCTTC. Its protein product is CASSLGQGNQYFYYNEQFF.

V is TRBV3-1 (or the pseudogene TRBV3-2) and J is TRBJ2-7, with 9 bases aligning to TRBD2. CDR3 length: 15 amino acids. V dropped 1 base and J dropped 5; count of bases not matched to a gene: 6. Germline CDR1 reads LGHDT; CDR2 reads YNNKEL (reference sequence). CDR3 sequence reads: CASSQGGRLADEQYF. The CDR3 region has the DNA TGTGCCAGCAGCCAAGGAGGGCGACTAGCGGACGAGCAGTACTTC.

CDR3 amino acids: CASSLIRGEQYF. The CDR3 nucleotides read TGTGCCAGCAGCTTAATCAGGGGCGAGCAGTACTTC. V gene TRBV11-1 combines with J gene TRBJ2-7; D is perhaps TRBD1 (6 bases). From germline, CDR1 is SGHAT and CDR2 FQDESV (reference sequence). Trimming removed 2 bases from V and 6 bases from J, with 8 bases in between. The CDR3 runs 12 residues.

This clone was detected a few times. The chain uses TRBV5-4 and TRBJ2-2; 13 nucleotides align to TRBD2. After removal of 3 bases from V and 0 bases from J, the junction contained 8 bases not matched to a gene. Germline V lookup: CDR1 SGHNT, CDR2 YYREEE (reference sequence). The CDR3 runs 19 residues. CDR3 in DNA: TGTGCCAGCAGCTCTCCGGGACTAGCGGGGCTTTCGAACACCGGGGAGCTGTTTTTT. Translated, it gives CASSSPGLAGLSNTGELFF. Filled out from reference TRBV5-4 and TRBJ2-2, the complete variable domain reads ETGVTQSPTHLIKTRGQQVTLRCSSQSGHNTVSWYQQALGQGPQFIFQYYREEENGRGNFPPRFSGLQFPNYSSELNVNALELDDSALYLCASSSPGLAGLSNTGELFFGEGSRLTVL.

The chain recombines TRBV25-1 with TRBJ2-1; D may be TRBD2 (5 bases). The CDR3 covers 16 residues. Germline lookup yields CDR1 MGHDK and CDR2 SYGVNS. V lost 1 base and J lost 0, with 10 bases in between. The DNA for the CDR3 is TGTGCCAGCAGTGAATCGGGGATGAGCTCCTACAATGAGCAGTTCTTC. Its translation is CASSESGMSSYNEQFF.

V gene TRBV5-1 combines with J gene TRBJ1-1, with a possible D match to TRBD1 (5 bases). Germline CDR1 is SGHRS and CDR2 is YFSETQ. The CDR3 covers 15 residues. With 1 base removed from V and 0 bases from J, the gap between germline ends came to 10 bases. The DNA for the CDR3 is TGCGCCAGCAGCTTGCCGGGGACTGTGAACACTGAAGCTTTCTTT. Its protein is CASSLPGTVNTEAFF.

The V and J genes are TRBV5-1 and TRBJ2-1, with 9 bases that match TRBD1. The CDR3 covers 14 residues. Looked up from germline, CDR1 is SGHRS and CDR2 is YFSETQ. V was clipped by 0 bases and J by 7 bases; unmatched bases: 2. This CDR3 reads CASSLGGQGNEQFF. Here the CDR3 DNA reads TGCGCCAGCAGCTTGGGCGGACAGGGGAATGAGCAGTTCTTC. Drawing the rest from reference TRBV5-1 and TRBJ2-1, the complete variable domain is KAGVTQTPRYLIKTRGQQVTLSCSPISGHRSVSWYQQTPGQGLQFLFEYFSETQRNKGNFPGRFSGRQFSNSRSEMNVSTLELGDSALYLCASSLGGQGNEQFFGPGTRLTVL.

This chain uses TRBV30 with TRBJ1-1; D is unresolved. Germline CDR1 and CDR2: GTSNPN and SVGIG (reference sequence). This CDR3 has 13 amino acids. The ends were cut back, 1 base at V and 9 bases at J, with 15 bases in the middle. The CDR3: CAWSEGLVSQAFF. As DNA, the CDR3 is TGTGCCTGGAGTGAAGGACTTGTCTCCCAAGCTTTCTTT.

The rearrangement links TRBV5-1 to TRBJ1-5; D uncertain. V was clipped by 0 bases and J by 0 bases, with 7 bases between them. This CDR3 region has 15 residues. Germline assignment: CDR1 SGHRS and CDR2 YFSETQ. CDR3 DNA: TGCGCCAGCAGCTTGGGGCAGGTTAGCAATCAGCCCCAGCATTTT. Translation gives CASSLGQVSNQPQHF.

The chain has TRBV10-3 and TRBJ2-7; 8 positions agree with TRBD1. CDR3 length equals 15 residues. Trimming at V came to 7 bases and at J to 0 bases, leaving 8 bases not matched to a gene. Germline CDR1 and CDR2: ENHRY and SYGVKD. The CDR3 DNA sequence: TGTGCCATCAAGGAGGGTGGACAGGGCTCCTACGAGCAGTACTTC. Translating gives CAIKEGGQGSYEQYF.

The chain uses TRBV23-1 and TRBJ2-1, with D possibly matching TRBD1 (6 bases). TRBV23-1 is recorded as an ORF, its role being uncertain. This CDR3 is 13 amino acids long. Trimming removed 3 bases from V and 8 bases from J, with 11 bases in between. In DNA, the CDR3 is TGCGCCAGCAGTCAGGGACAAGGGGATGAGCAGTTCTTC. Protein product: CASSQGQGDEQFF.

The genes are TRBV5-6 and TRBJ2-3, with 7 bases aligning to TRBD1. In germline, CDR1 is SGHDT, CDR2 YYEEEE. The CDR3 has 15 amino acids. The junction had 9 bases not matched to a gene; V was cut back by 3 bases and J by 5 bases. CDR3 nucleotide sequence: TGTGCCAGCAGCTACTGGACAGGCTTGGGAGATACGCAGTATTTT. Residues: CASSYWTGLGDTQYF.

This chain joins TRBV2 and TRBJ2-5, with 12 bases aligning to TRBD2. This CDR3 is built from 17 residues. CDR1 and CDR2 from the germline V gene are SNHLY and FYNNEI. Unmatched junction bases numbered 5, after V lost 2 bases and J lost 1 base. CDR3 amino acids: CASSEFTSGGSQETQYF. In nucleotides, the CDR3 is TGTGCCAGCAGTGAATTTACTAGCGGGGGGTCCCAAGAGACCCAGTACTTC.

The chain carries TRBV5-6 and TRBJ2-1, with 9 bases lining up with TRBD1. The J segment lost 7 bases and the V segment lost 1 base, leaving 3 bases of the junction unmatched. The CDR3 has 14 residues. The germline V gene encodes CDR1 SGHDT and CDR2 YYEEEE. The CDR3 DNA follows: TGTGCCAGCAGCTTGTTGGACAGGGGAAATGAGCAGTTCTTC. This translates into CASSLLDRGNEQFF.

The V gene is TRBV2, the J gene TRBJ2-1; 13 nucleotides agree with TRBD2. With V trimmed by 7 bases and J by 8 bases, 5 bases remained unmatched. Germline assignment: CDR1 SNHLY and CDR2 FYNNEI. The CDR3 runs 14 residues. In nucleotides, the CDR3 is TGTGCCAGCAAAACTAGCGGGGGGGTTGATGAGCAGTTCTTC. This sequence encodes CASKTSGGVDEQFF.

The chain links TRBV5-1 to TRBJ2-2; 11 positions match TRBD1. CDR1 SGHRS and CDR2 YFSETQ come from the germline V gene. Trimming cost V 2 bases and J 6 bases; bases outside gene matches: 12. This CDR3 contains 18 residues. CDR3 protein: CASSFDPAGTGGSGELFF. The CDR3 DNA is TGCGCCAGCAGCTTCGATCCTGCCGGGACAGGGGGGTCCGGGGAGCTGTTTTTT.

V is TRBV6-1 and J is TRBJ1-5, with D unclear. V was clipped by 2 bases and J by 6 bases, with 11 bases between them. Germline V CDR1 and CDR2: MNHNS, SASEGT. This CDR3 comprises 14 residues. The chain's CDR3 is CASSELQAGQPQHF. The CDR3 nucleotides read TGTGCCAGCAGTGAATTGCAGGCGGGTCAGCCCCAGCATTTT.

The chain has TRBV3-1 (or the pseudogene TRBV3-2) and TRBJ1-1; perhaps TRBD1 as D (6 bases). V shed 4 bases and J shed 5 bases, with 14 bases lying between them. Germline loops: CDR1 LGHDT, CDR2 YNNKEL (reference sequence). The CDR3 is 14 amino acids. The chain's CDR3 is CASSPRRGATEAFF. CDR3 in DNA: TGTGCCAGCAGCCCCCGGCGGGGGGCAACTGAAGCTTTCTTT.

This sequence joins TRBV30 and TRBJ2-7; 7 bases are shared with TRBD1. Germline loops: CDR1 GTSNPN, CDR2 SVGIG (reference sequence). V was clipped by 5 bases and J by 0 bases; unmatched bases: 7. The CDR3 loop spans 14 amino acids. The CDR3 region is CAWDPGTDSYEQYF. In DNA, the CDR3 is TGTGCCTGGGACCCAGGGACAGACTCCTACGAGCAGTACTTC.

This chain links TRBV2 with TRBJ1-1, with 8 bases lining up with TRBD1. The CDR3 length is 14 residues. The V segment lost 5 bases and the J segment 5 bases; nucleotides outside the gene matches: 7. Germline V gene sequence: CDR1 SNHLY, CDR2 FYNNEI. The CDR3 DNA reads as TGTGCCAGCAGTCCCGACAGGGGATGGACTGAAGCTTTCTTT. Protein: CASSPDRGWTEAFF. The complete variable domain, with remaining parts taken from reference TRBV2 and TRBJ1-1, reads EPEVTQTPSHQVTQMGQEVILRCVPISNHLYFYWYRQILGQKVEFLVSFYNNEISEKSEIFDDQFSVERPDGSNFTLKIRSTKLEDSAMYFCASSPDRGWTEAFFGQGTRLTVV.

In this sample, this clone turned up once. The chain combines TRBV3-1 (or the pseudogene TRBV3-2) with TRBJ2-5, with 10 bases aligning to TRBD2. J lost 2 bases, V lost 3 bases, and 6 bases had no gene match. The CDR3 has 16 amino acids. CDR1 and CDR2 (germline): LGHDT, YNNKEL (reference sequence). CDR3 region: CASSQDSSGGQETQYF. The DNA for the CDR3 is TGTGCCAGCAGCCAGGATTCTAGCGGGGGTCAAGAGACCCAGTACTTC.

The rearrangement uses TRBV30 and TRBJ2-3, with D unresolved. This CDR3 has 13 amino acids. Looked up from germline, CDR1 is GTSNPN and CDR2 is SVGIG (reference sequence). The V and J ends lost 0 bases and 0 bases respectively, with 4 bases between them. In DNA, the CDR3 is TGTGCCTGGAGTGTTCCTAGCACAGATACGCAGTATTTT. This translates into CAWSVPSTDTQYF.

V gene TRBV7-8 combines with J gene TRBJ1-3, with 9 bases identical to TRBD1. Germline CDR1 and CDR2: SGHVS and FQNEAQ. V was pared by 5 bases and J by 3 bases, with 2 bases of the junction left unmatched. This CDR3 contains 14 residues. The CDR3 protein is CASSQGQGGNTIYF. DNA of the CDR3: TGTGCCAGCAGCCAGGGACAGGGTGGAAACACCATATATTTT.